The next 6 T cell receptor beta chains were all read from a single sample in a study of blood T cell repertoires in COVID-19. Repertoires were generated with immunoSEQ multiplex PCR, while TCRdb's copy carries only in-frame clones and drops some. This sample carries more than 120,000 clones, around nine tenths of them seen once, and the ten largest clones take 8.6%. The sample was peripheral blood. The origin of the receptors is a woman between 50 and 59 years old with active or convalescent COVID-19.

This chain links TRBV7-2 with TRBJ1-1, with 8 positions matching TRBD1. With V trimmed by 5 bases and J by 4 bases, 3 bases remained unmatched. This CDR3 comprises 13 residues. Germline CDR1 reads SGHTA; CDR2 reads FQGNSA. For the CDR3, the DNA is TGTGCCAGCAGCCCTCAGGGGGCCACTGAAGCTTTCTTT. It specifies CASSPQGATEAFF.

The V call is TRBV28, the J call TRBJ2-1; TRBD2 matches at 14 bases. The CDR3 runs 18 residues. Trimming cost V 4 bases and J 1 base; bases outside gene matches: 6. Germline CDR1 MDHEN, CDR2 SYDVKM. For the CDR3, the DNA is TGTGCCAGCAGTTCCGGACTAGCGGGAGGTGTATCCTACAATGAGCAGTTCTTC. This translates into CASSSGLAGGVSYNEQFF. Using reference TRBV28 and TRBJ2-1 for the parts outside the CDR3, the full variable domain is DVKVTQSSRYLVKRTGEKVFLECVQDMDHENMFWYRQDPGLGLRLIYFSYDVKMKEKGDIPEGYSVSREKKERFSLILESASTNQTSMYLCASSSGLAGGVSYNEQFFGPGTRLTVL.

This chain uses TRBV25-1 with TRBJ2-7; 16 positions agree with TRBD2. Germline CDR1 and CDR2: MGHDK and SYGVNS. This CDR3 comprises 18 residues. V dropped 6 bases and J dropped 3; count of bases not matched to a gene: 11. The CDR3 region has the DNA TGTGCCAGCAGCGGTACCGGGACTAGCGGGAGGGCGTTCTACGAGCAGTACTTC. As protein: CASSGTGTSGRAFYEQYF.

Only a few counts were recorded for this clone. The J gene is TRBJ1-5, the V gene TRBV28; tentative D call: TRBD1 (5 bases). Germline V gene lookup returns CDR1 MDHEN and CDR2 SYDVKM. The V end lost 7 bases, the J end lost 0 bases, and 13 bases lay between the germline ends. The CDR3 has 15 residues. CDR3 region: CASMKGDYSNQPQHF. CDR3 DNA sequence: TGTGCCAGCATGAAAGGGGACTATAGCAATCAGCCCCAGCATTTT.

This clone was counted a few times. The rearrangement joins TRBV29-1 to TRBJ2-5; D possibly corresponds to TRBD2 (5 bases). V lost 3 bases and J 2 bases, leaving 16 bases between the germline ends. CDR1 and CDR2 (germline): SQVTM, ANQGSEA. This CDR3 is 15 amino acids long. The CDR3: CSVDKGVGTQETQYF. The CDR3 DNA follows: TGCAGCGTTGATAAGGGAGTGGGCACACAAGAGACCCAGTACTTC.

V usage is TRBV28 and J usage is TRBJ1-3, with a possible D match to TRBD1 (6 bases). V lost 7 bases and J lost 0, with 10 bases in between. The germline CDR1 and CDR2 sequences are MDHEN and SYDVKM. The CDR3 loop spans 14 amino acids. The CDR3 is CASNEGHSGNTIYF. DNA for the CDR3: TGTGCCAGCAATGAGGGACACTCTGGAAACACCATATATTTT.